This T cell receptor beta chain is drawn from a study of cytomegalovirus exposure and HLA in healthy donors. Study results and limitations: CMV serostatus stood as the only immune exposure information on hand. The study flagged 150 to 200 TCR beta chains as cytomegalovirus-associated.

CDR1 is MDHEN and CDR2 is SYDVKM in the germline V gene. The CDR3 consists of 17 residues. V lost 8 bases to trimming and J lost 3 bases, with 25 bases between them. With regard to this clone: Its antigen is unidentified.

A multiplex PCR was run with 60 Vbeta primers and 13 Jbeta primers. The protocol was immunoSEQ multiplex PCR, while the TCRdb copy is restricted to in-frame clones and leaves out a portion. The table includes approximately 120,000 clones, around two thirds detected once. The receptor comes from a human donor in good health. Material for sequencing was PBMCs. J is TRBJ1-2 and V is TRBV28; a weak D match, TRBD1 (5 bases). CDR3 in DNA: TGTGCCAGCCGGTCGGCGGGGGTGACAGACAATCACTATGGCTACACCTTC. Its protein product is CASRSAGVTDNHYGYTF.